This is a list of T cell receptor beta chains from one sample in a study of shared clonotypes between healthy human individuals. The table came from immunoSEQ multiplex PCR; TCRdb's copy has only in-frame clones and leaves some out. The sample shows about 870,000 clones, around 92% of them seen only once. Sequencing used naive CD8+ T cells sorted from blood. All receptors come from a man in his thirties or forties in good health. The CDR3 runs from the conserved cysteine through the conserved F or W. Fields, in order: V gene, clone size, J gene, D gene, CDR3 DNA, CDR3 protein. The D gene is left open where the match is weak. Some rows mark clone size as missing; the rest say once, few, many or name a class of expanded clone.

>TRBV25-1|-|TRBJ2-7|-
TGTGCCAGCAGTGATCATCCCTACGAGCAGTACTTC
CASSDHPYEQYF
>TRBV7-9|-|TRBJ1-4|-
TGTGCCAGCAGCTCCCGCCAGGGTGAAAAACTGTTTTTT
CASSSRQGEKLFF
>TRBV15|-|TRBJ2-3|TRBD2
TGTGCCACCAGCCTCCGGGGGGCAGATACGCAGTATTTT
CATSLRGADTQYF
>TRBV5-5|-|TRBJ1-5|TRBD1
TGTGCCAGCAGCCCGGGACAGGGGACCCCTGAGCAGCCCCAGCATTTT
CASSPGQGTPEQPQHF
>TRBV20-1|-|TRBJ2-3|-
TGCAGTGCTATCCAAGATACGCAGTATTTT
CSAIQDTQYF
>TRBV4-1|-|TRBJ2-1|TRBD2
TGCGCCAGCAGCCAAGACGGACTAGCGGGAACAAACAATGAGCAGTTCTTC
CASSQDGLAGTNNEQFF
>TRBV7-6|once|TRBJ2-7|-
TGTGCCAGCAGGTCCTACGAGCAGTACTTC
CASRSYEQYF
>TRBV30|once|TRBJ2-1|-
TGTGCCTGGAGTGTACGGATCGGTTACCACAATGAGCAGTTCTTC
CAWSVRIGYHNEQFF
>TRBV7-9|-|TRBJ2-7|TRBD1
TGTGCCAGCAGCTCGGGACAGAGCCACGAGCAGTACTTC
CASSSGQSHEQYF
>TRBV2|-|TRBJ2-7|TRBD2
TGTGCCAGCAGTGAAGCCGGGCGGACTAGCGGTACCTACGAGCAGTACTTC
CASSEAGRTSGTYEQYF
>TRBV4-1|-|TRBJ1-2|TRBD1
TGCGCCAGCAGCCAACTCCCGGGACAGGGGGAATATGGCTACACCTTC
CASSQLPGQGEYGYTF
>TRBV9|-|TRBJ1-2|TRBD1
TGTGCCAGCAGCGCTCCTCGAGGACAGGGTGGCTATGGCTACACCTTC
CASSAPRGQGGYGYTF
>TRBV6-5|-|TRBJ1-1|-
TGTGCCAGCAGTTACTCGAGTAGAGGGGCTGAAGCTTTCTTT
CASSYSSRGAEAFF
>TRBV30|-|TRBJ2-1|TRBD1
TGCCTGGTCGGGACAGGCTCCTACAATGAGCAGTTCTTC
CLVGTGSYNEQFF
>TRBV5-1|-|TRBJ2-6|TRBD1
TGCGCCAGCAGTCCGACAGGGGGCAAAGTTGGGGCCAACGTCCTGACTTTC
CASSPTGGKVGANVLTF
>TRBV9|-|TRBJ2-7|-
TGTGCCAGCAGCGTAGTTGGCTACTCCTACGAGCAGTACTTC
CASSVVGYSYEQYF
>TRBV9|-|TRBJ2-7|TRBD1
TGTGCCAGCAGCGCGGACAGGGGGTATAACGAGCAGTACTTC
CASSADRGYNEQYF
>TRBV19|-|TRBJ2-7|TRBD1
TGTGCCAGTAGTATAGACCCACAGGGGTACGAGCAGTACTTC
CASSIDPQGYEQYF
>TRBV5-6|-|TRBJ2-3|TRBD2
TGTGCCAGCAGCCCTGGACTAGCGGGAGTACGGGATACGCAGTATTTT
CASSPGLAGVRDTQYF
>TRBV30|once|TRBJ1-3|TRBD1
TGTGCCTGGAGTGCCGCACAGGGGGCTCGAAACACCATATATTTT
CAWSAAQGARNTIYF
>TRBV27|many|TRBJ2-7|-
TGTGCCAGCAGTCCCGGGGTTGACGAGCAGTACTTC
CASSPGVDEQYF
>TRBV7-9|-|TRBJ2-1|TRBD2
TGTGCCAGCAGCCCCAGCGTTAGCGGGAGGGACTACACACAGTTCTTC
CASSPSVSGRDYTQFF
>TRBV29-1|-|TRBJ2-5|TRBD1
TGCAGCGTTGAACTCACACAGGGGGCGATTGAGACCCAGTACTTC
CSVELTQGAIETQYF
>TRBV6-5|once|TRBJ1-5|-
TGTGCCAGCAAGAGGGCCCAGTATAGCAATCAGCCCCAGCATTTT
CASKRAQYSNQPQHF
>TRBV13|-|TRBJ2-7|-
TGTGCCAGCAGCTTATTTAGAAACTACGAGCAGTACTTC
CASSLFRNYEQYF
>TRBV10-1|-|TRBJ2-7|-
TGCGCCAGCAGTGAGTCGGGGGTTAGCTACGAGCAGTACTTC
CASSESGVSYEQYF
>TRBV19|-|TRBJ2-7|-
TGTGCCAGTAGTAACGGACGGGAGACCTACGAGCAGTACTTC
CASSNGRETYEQYF
>TRBV7-8|-|TRBJ2-7|TRBD2
TGTGCCAACAGCTCTCAGCGGGAATCCTACGAGCAGTACTTC
CANSSQRESYEQYF
>TRBV5-1|-|TRBJ2-1|TRBD2
TGCGCCAGCAGCTTTCGACTAGCGGTAGCATACAATGAGCAGTTCTTC
CASSFRLAVAYNEQFF
>TRBV21-1|-|TRBJ1-1|-
TGTGCCAGCGAGAAGTCTTTCGTCCACGGACTTAACACTGAAGCTTTCTTT
CASEKSFVHGLNTEAFF
>TRBV11-2|-|TRBJ2-1|TRBD1
TGTGCCAGCAGCTTAGATCTTTTATCCGGGACAGGGATGTTCTTC
CASSLDLLSGTGMFF
>TRBV27|-|TRBJ2-7|-
TGTGCCAGCAGTTCGTTTACAGGATACGAGCAGTACTTC
CASSSFTGYEQYF
>TRBV7-6|-|TRBJ2-5|-
TGTGCCAGCAGCTTAGACATGGACATCCAAGAGACCCAGTACTTC
CASSLDMDIQETQYF
>TRBV6-6|-|TRBJ2-1|TRBD2
TGTGCCAGCACCAGGACTAGCGGCTCCTACAATGAGCAGTTCTTC
CASTRTSGSYNEQFF
>TRBV27|-|TRBJ1-2|-
TGTGCCAGCAGTTTTCGGGGGGATGGCTACACCTTC
CASSFRGDGYTF
>TRBV7-9|-|TRBJ1-2|-
TGTGCCAGCAGCGCAAGACAGCCACCCACATTATATGGCTACACCTTC
CASSARQPPTLYGYTF
>TRBV10-3|-|TRBJ2-2|-
TGTGCCATCAGTGGCACCGGGCCGCTAGGCCAGGGAACCGGGGAGCTGTTTTTT
CAISGTGPLGQGTGELFF
>TRBV9|-|TRBJ2-2|TRBD2
TGTGCCAGCAGCTTTAGCGGGACTAACACCGGGGAGCTGTTTTTT
CASSFSGTNTGELFF
>TRBV11-3|-|TRBJ2-3|TRBD2
TGTGCCAGCAGCGTTGGACTAGCGACAGATACGCAGTATTTT
CASSVGLATDTQYF
>TRBV9|-|TRBJ1-4|-
TGTGCCAGCAGCGCCGGTGGGACGCCTAATGAAAAACTGTTTTTT
CASSAGGTPNEKLFF
>TRBV28|-|TRBJ1-4|-
TGTGCCAGCAGACCCGGGAGACAGCTTGATGAAAAACTGTTTTTT
CASRPGRQLDEKLFF
>TRBV6-6|once|TRBJ2-7|-
TGTGCCAGCAGTAACCACAACTACGAGCAGTACTTC
CASSNHNYEQYF
>TRBV7-9|-|TRBJ2-7|-
TGTGCCAGCAGCACAGGGTCGGGAGGCTACTCCTACGAGCAGTACTTC
CASSTGSGGYSYEQYF
>TRBV18|-|TRBJ2-4|-
TGTGCCAGCTCACCAGGGATAGCCAAAAACATTCAGTACTTC
CASSPGIAKNIQYF
>TRBV7-6|-|TRBJ2-7|-
TGTGCCAGCAGCTCGCTCCGACAGATATCCTACGAGCAGTACTTC
CASSSLRQISYEQYF
>TRBV19|once|TRBJ2-2|-
TGTGCCAGTAGTAACAGGGAGCTGTTTTTT
CASSNRELFF
>TRBV29-1|-|TRBJ2-2|TRBD2
TGCAGCGTTGACCTGTTTGGCGGGAGGAAGAACACCGGGGAGCTGTTTTTT
CSVDLFGGRKNTGELFF
>TRBV4-3|-|TRBJ2-7|-
TGCGCCAGCAGCCAAGAGAAGGGATACTACGAGCAGTACTTC
CASSQEKGYYEQYF